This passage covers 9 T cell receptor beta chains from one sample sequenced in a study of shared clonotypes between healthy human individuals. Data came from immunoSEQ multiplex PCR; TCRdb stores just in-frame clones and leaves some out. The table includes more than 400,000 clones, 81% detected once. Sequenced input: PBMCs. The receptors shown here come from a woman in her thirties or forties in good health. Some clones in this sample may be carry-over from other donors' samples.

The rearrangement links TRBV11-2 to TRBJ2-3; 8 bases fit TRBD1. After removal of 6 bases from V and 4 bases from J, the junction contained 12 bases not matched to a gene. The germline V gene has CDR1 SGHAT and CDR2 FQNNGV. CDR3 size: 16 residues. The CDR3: CASRVQGGGWSDTQYF. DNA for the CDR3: TGTGCCAGCAGGGTACAGGGGGGTGGGTGGTCAGATACGCAGTATTTT. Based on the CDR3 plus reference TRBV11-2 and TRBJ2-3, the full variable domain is EAGVAQSPRYKIIEKRQSVAFWCNPISGHATLYWYQQILGQGPKLLIQFQNNGVVDDSQLPKDRFSAERLKGVDSTLKIQPAKLEDSAVYLCASRVQGGGWSDTQYFGPGTRLTVL.

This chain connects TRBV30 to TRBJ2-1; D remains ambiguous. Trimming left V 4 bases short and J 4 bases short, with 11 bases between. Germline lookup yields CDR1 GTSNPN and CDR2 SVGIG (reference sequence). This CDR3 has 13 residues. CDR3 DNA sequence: TGTGCCTGGACCAAAGGACGATACAATGAGCAGTTCTTC. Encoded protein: CAWTKGRYNEQFF.

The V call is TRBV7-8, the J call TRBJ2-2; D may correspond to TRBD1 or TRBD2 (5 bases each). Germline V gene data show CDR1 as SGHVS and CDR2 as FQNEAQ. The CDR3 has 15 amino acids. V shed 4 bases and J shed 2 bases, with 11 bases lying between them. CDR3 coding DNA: TGTGCCAGCAGCTGGGATCGGGGCAACACCGGGGAGCTGTTTTTT. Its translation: CASSWDRGNTGELFF.

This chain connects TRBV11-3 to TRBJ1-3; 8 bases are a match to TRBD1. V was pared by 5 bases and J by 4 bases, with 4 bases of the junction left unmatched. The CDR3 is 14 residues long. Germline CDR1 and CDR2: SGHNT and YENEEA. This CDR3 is CASSRTGWGNTIYF. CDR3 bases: TGTGCCAGCAGCCGGACAGGGTGGGGAAACACCATATATTTT. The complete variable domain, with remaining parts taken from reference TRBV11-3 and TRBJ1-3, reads EAGVVQSPRYKIIEKKQPVAFWCNPISGHNTLYWYLQNLGQGPELLIRYENEEAVDDSQLPKDRFSAERLKGVDSTLKIQPAELGDSAVYLCASSRTGWGNTIYFGEGSWLTVV.

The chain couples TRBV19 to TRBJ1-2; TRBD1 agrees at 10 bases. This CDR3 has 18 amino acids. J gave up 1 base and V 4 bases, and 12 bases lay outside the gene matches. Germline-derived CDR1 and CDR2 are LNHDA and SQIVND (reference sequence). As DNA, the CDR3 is TGTGCCAGTAGTACCCAAGGGGGACAGGGGTACTTTAACTATGGCTACACCTTC. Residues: CASSTQGGQGYFNYGYTF.

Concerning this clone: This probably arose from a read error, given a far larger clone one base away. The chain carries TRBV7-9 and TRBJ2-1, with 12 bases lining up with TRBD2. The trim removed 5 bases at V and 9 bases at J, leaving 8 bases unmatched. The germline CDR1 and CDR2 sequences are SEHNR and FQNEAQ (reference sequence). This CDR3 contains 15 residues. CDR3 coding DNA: TGTGCCAGCAGCCAAGCTAGCGGGAGGGTCGGTGAGCAGTTCTTC. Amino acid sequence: CASSQASGRVGEQFF.

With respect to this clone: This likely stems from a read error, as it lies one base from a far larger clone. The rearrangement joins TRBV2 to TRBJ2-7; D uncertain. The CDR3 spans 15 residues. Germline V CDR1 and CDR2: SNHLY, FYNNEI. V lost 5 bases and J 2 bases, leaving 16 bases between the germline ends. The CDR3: CASSNSWPSPYEQYF. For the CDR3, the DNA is TGTGCCAGCAGTAATAGCTGGCCTTCCCCCTACGAGCAGTACTTC.

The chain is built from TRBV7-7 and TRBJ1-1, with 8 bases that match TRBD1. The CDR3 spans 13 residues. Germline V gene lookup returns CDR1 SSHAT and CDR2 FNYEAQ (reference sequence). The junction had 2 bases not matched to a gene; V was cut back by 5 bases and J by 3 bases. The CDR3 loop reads CASSVDRDTEAFF. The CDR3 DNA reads TGTGCCAGCAGCGTGGACAGGGACACTGAAGCTTTCTTT.

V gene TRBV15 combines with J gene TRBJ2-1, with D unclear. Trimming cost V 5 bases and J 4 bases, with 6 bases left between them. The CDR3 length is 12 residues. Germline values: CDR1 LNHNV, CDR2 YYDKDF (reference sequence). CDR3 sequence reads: CATSPDYNEQFF. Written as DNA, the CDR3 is TGTGCCACCAGCCCGGATTACAATGAGCAGTTCTTC.